The text below deals with one T cell receptor (beta chain). Germline CDR1 MNHEY, CDR2 SVGEGT. The CDR3 has 14 amino acids. Trimming left V 2 bases short and J 0 bases short, with 8 bases between. Time point specified: sample taken at primary tumor resection. Samples were donated by 72 untreated early-stage non-small cell lung cancer patients. Unsorted tumor, nontumor lung tissue or cryopreserved PBMC supplied the whole RNA. The source of the sample is a study of spatial heterogeneity in lung cancer. Unique molecular identifiers, one per molecule, were present on every TCR cDNA molecule. TCRdb analysed the 5' RACE reads with MiXCR anew, one entry per CDR3 protein. The repertoire holds about 80,000 distinct CDR3 sequences, with under 8.5% as singletons.

This chain uses TRBV6-2 or TRBV6-3 with TRBJ2-7; unclear D gene. The input for sequencing was PBMCs, taken at surgery. This receptor was taken from a male donor with early-stage non-small cell lung cancer. The CDR3 nucleotides read TGTGCCAGCAGTTACCCGGCCAGCTCCTACGAGCAGTACTTC. Translating gives CASSYPASSYEQYF.